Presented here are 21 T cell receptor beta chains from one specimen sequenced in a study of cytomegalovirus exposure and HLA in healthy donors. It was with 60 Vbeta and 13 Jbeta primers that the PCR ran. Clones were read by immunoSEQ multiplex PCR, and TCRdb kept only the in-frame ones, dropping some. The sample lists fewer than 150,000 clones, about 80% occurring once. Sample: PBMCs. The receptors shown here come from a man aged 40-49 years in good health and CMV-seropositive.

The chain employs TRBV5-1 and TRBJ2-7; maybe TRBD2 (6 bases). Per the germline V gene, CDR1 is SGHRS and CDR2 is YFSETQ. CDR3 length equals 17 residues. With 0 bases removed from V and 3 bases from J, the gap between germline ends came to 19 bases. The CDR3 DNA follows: TGCGCCAGCAGCTTGGCAAGACTTAGCGGAAATATCTACGAGCAGTACTTC. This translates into CASSLARLSGNIYEQYF.

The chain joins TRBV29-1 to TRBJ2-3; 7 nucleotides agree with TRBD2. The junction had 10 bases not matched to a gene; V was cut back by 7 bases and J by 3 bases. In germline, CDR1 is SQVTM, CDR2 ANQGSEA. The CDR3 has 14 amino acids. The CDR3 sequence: CSAPLGGSTDTQYF. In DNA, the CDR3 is TGCAGCGCACCCCTCGGGGGGTCGACAGATACGCAGTATTTT.

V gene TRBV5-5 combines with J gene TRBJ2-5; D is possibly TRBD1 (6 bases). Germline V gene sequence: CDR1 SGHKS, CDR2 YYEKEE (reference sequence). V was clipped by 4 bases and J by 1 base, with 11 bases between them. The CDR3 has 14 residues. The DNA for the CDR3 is TGTGCCAGCAGCAGAGGGACACTCCAAGAGACCCAGTACTTC. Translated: CASSRGTLQETQYF.

The CDR3 DNA reads as TGTGCCAGCAGCTTAATGACAGGGGCCCTCCACACTGAAGCTTTCTTT. It yields the protein CASSLMTGALHTEAFF. This sequence joins TRBV11-3 and TRBJ1-1; TRBD1 matches 8 bases. J was trimmed by 3 bases and V by 2 bases; bases with no gene match: 8. Germline assignment: CDR1 SGHNT and CDR2 YENEEA. The CDR3 sequence is 16 residues long.

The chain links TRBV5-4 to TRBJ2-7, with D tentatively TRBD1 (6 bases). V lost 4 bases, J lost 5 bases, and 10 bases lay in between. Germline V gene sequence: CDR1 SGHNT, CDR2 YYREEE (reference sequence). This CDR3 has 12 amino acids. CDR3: CASSPGHNEQYF. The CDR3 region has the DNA TGTGCCAGCAGCCCGGGACACAACGAGCAGTACTTC.

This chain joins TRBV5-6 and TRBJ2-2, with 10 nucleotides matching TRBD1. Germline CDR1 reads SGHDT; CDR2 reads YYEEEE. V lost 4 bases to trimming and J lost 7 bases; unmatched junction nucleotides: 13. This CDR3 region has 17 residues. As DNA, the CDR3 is TGTGCCAGCAGCGGTGTGGAGGACAGGGGGTTTTACGGGGAGCTGTTTTTT. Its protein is CASSGVEDRGFYGELFF.

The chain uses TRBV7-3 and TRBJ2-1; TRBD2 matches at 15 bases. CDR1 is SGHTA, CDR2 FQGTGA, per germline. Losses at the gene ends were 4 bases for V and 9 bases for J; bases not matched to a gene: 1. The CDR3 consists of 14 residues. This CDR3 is CASSSGLAGGEQFF. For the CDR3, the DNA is TGTGCCAGCAGCTCGGGACTAGCGGGAGGTGAGCAGTTCTTC.

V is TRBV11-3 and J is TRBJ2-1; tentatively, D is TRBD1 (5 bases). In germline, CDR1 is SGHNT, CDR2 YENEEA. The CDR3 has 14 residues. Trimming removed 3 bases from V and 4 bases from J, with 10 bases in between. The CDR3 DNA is TGTGCCAGCAGCTTCGCTAGGGGATACAATGAGCAGTTCTTC. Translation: CASSFARGYNEQFF.

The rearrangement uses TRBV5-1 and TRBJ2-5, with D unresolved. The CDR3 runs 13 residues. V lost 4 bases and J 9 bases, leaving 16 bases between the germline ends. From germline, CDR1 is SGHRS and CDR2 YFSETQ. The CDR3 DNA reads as TGCGCCAGCAGCCCAGACTCCTCTGAGGCCCAGTACTTC. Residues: CASSPDSSEAQYF.

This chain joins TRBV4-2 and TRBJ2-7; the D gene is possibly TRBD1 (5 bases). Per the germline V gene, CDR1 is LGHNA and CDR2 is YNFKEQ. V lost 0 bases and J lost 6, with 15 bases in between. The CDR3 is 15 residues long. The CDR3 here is CASSQDINRQVEQYF. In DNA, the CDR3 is TGTGCCAGCAGCCAAGATATTAACAGGCAGGTCGAGCAGTACTTC.

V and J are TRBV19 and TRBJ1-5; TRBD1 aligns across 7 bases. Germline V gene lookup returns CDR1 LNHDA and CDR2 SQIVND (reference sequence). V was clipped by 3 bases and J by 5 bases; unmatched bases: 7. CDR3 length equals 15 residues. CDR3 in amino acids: CASSMGRGIYQPQHF. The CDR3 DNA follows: TGTGCCAGTAGTATGGGCAGGGGGATTTATCAGCCCCAGCATTTT.

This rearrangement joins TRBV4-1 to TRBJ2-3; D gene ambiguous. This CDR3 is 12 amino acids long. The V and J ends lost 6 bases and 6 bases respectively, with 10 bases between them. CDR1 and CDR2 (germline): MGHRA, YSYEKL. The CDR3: CASSGVRDTQYF. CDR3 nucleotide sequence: TGCGCCAGCAGTGGCGTGCGGGATACGCAGTATTTT.

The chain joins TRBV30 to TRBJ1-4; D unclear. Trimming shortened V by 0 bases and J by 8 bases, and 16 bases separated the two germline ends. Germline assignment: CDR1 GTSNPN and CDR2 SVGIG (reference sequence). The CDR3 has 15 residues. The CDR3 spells CAWSVGGASGEKLFF. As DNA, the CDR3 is TGTGCCTGGAGTGTAGGAGGAGCGTCAGGAGAAAAACTGTTTTTT.

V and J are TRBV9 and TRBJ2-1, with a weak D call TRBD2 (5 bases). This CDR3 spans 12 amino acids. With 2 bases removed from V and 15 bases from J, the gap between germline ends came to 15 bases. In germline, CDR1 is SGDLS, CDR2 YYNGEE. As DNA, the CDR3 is TGTGCCAGCAGCGTCGGAGGTTATGGGCTGTTCTTC. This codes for CASSVGGYGLFF.

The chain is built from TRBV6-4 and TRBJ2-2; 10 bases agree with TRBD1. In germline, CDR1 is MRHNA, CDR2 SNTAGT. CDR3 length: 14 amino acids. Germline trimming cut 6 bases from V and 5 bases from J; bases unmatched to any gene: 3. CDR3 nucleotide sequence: TGTGCCAGCAGCCGGGACAGGGGTACCGGGGAGCTGTTTTTT. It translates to CASSRDRGTGELFF.

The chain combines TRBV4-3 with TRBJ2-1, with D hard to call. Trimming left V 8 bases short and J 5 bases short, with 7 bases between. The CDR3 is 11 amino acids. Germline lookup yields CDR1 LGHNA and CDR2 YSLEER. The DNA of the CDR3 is TGCGCCAGCCGAGGAAACAATGAGCAGTTCTTC. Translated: CASRGNNEQFF.

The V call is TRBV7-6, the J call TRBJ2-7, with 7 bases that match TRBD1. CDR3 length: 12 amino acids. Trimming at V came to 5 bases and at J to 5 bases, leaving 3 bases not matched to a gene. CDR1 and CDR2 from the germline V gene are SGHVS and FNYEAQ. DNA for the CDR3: TGTGCCAGCAGCCTGACAGGGAACGAGCAGTACTTC. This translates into CASSLTGNEQYF.

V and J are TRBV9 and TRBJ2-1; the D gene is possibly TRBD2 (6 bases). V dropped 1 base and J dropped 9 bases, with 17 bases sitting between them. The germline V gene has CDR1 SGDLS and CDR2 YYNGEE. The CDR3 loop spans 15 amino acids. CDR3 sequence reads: CASSVRLEPLGEQFF. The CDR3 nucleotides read TGTGCCAGCAGCGTAAGACTAGAACCCCTGGGTGAGCAGTTCTTC.

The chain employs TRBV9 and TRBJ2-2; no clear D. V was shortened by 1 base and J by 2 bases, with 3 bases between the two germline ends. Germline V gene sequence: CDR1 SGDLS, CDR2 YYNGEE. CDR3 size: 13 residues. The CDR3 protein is CASSVSNTGELFF. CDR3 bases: TGTGCCAGCAGCGTATCTAACACCGGGGAGCTGTTTTTT.

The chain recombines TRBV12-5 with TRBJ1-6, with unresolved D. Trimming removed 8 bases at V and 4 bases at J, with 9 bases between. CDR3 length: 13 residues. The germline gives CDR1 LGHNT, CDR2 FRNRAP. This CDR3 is CASWASYNSPLHF. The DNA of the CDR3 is TGTGCTAGTTGGGCATCTTATAATTCACCCCTCCACTTT.

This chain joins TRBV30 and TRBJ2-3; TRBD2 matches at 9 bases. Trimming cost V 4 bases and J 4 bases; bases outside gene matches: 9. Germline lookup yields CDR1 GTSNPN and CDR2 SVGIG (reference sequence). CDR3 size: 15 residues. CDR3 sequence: CAWTPGGGAADTQYF. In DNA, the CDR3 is TGTGCCTGGACCCCAGGCGGGGGGGCCGCAGATACGCAGTATTTT. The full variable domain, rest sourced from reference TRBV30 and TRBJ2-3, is SQTIHQWPATLVQPVGSPLSLECTVEGTSNPNLYWYRQAAGRGLQLLFYSVGIGQISSEVPQNLSASRPQDRQFILSSKKLLLSDSGFYLCAWTPGGGAADTQYFGPGTRLTVL.